The 19 T cell receptor beta chains presented below share a single source sample, sequenced in a study of control samples from healthy donors and cancer patients. Data came from immunoSEQ multiplex PCR; TCRdb stores just in-frame clones and leaves some out. This table holds about 190,000 clones, about 91% found once. Sample: blood. All receptors come from a man aged 25 to 40 in good health.

The chain combines TRBV5-6 with TRBJ2-1; 8 nucleotides match TRBD2. CDR3 length: 14 residues. The trim removed 0 bases at V and 7 bases at J, leaving 3 bases unmatched. CDR1 and CDR2 (germline): SGHDT, YYEEEE. CDR3 DNA: TGTGCCAGCAGCTTGGCGGGGGGGCCGAATGAGCAGTTCTTC. Translation gives CASSLAGGPNEQFF. Combining the CDR3 with reference TRBV5-6 and TRBJ2-1 gives the whole variable domain DAGVTQSPTHLIKTRGQQVTLRCSPKSGHDTVSWYQQALGQGPQFIFQYYEEEERQRGNFPDRFSGHQFPNYSSELNVNALLLGDSALYLCASSLAGGPNEQFFGPGTRLTVL.

The genes are TRBV5-1 and TRBJ1-6; a possible D gene is TRBD1 (5 bases). The CDR3 loop spans 14 amino acids. V lost 4 bases and J lost 4, with 9 bases in between. Germline lookup yields CDR1 SGHRS and CDR2 YFSETQ. CDR3 bases: TGCGCCAGCAGCGACAGTTCATATAATTCACCCCTCCACTTT. Protein: CASSDSSYNSPLHF.

This chain connects TRBV6-1 to TRBJ2-5; D unclear. The CDR3 has 15 residues. Trimming took 2 bases from V and 1 from J, leaving 11 bases between them. Germline V gene data show CDR1 as MNHNS and CDR2 as SASEGT. The CDR3 reads CASSETVVGQETQYF. The CDR3 DNA sequence: TGTGCCAGCAGTGAAACAGTCGTGGGCCAAGAGACCCAGTACTTC.

The chain uses TRBV30 and TRBJ1-5; tentative D call: TRBD1 (5 bases). The CDR3 runs 13 residues. V was shortened by 5 bases and J by 5 bases, with 13 bases between the two germline ends. Germline CDR1 is GTSNPN and CDR2 is SVGIG (reference sequence). In nucleotides, the CDR3 is TGTGCCTGGTCGCGGGGGAGGGATCAGCCCCAGCATTTT. It codes for CAWSRGRDQPQHF.

This clone was detected a few times. The chain links TRBV5-6 to TRBJ1-6; D call uncertain. The CDR3 is 17 residues long. V gave up 0 bases and J gave up 7 bases, with 17 bases separating them. Germline CDR1 is SGHDT and CDR2 is YYEEEE. In DNA, the CDR3 is TGTGCCAGCAGCTTGGCCCAATCATTTTTTTTCAATTCACCCCTCCACTTT. Translated, it gives CASSLAQSFFFNSPLHF.

This rearrangement joins TRBV19 to TRBJ1-1, with a tentative D call TRBD1 (5 bases). Germline lookup yields CDR1 LNHDA and CDR2 SQIVND (reference sequence). The CDR3 consists of 16 residues. The V end was cut by 4 bases, the J end by 0 bases, with 15 bases between. This CDR3 reads CASSRGWGGVNTEAFF. In DNA, the CDR3 is TGTGCCAGTAGTAGGGGATGGGGAGGGGTGAACACTGAAGCTTTCTTT.

Of note for this clone: The junction and the germline gene differ at one end; a read error may be behind it. The chain uses TRBV6-5 and TRBJ2-7; D could derive from TRBD1 or TRBD2 (5 bases each). The germline CDR1 and CDR2 sequences are MNHEY and SVGAGI. This CDR3 has 15 amino acids. Written as DNA, the CDR3 is TGTGCCAGCAGCTACTCCTGGGACCCGTCCTACGAGCAGTACTTC. This sequence encodes CASSYSWDPSYEQYF.

The rearrangement links TRBV3-1 (or the pseudogene TRBV3-2) to TRBJ2-7; 10 bases fit TRBD1. V shed 4 bases, J shed 3 bases, and the junction held 3 bases outside the gene matches. The germline gives CDR1 LGHDT, CDR2 YNNKEL (reference sequence). The CDR3 spans 14 residues. The chain's CDR3 is CASSRDRGNYEQYF. The CDR3 DNA reads TGTGCCAGCAGCCGGGACAGGGGTAACTACGAGCAGTACTTC.

Only a few counts were recorded for this clone. The chain carries TRBV5-5 and TRBJ1-1, with D possibly TRBD1 on 5 matching bases. The germline V gene encodes CDR1 SGHKS and CDR2 YYEKEE (reference sequence). CDR3 length: 14 residues. The ends were cut back, 1 base at V and 4 bases at J, with 11 bases in the middle. CDR3 bases: TGTGCCAGCAGCTTGCAGGGCCAGAGCACTGAAGCTTTCTTT. Amino acids: CASSLQGQSTEAFF.

In DNA, the CDR3 is TGTGCCAGCAGCCCCCCGGGCAGCTCTGGAAACACCATATATTTT. Amino acid sequence: CASSPPGSSGNTIYF. The chain uses TRBV7-8 and TRBJ1-3, with D unclear. V lost 5 bases to trimming and J lost 0 bases, with 11 bases between them. Germline V gene data show CDR1 as SGHVS and CDR2 as FQNEAQ. The CDR3 covers 15 residues.

V is TRBV3-1 (or the pseudogene TRBV3-2) and J is TRBJ2-4; TRBD1 is a possible D gene (6 bases). The CDR3 runs to 15 residues. Germline values: CDR1 LGHDT, CDR2 YNNKEL (reference sequence). Trimming cost V 1 base and J 4 bases, with 11 bases left between them. The CDR3 DNA is TGTGCCAGCAGCCAAGGGGCAGGGGCTAAAAACATTCAGTACTTC. This translates into CASSQGAGAKNIQYF.

The rearrangement uses TRBV3-1 (or the pseudogene TRBV3-2) and TRBJ2-7; 13 nucleotides line up with TRBD2. J lost 2 bases, V lost 4 bases, and 2 bases had no gene match. Germline values: CDR1 LGHDT, CDR2 YNNKEL (reference sequence). The CDR3 has 15 residues. The CDR3: CASSPGLAGPYEQYF. Here the CDR3 DNA reads TGTGCCAGCAGCCCGGGACTAGCGGGGCCCTACGAGCAGTACTTC.

This clone was detected only a few times. The chain employs TRBV4-1 and TRBJ2-7, with TRBD2 matching over 7 bases. This CDR3 has 13 residues. Germline V CDR1 and CDR2: MGHRA, YSYEKL. Trimming took 6 bases from V and 3 from J; bases not matched to a gene: 5. CDR3 region: CASSLSGDYEQYF. The CDR3 bases are TGCGCCAGCAGTTTGAGCGGGGACTACGAGCAGTACTTC.

This clone was detected once. The chain uses TRBV20-1 and TRBJ1-1; D ambiguous. Trimming removed 3 bases at V and 5 bases at J, with 13 bases between. Germline CDR1 reads DFQATT; CDR2 reads SNEGSKA (reference sequence). CDR3 size: 13 residues. The CDR3 DNA reads TGCAGTGCTAGTTGGGCCCGCGCGACTGAAGCTTTCTTT. Its protein product is CSASWARATEAFF.

This chain links TRBV15 with TRBJ1-2; D gene ambiguous. Germline values: CDR1 LNHNV, CDR2 YYDKDF (reference sequence). The germline V and J ends were trimmed by 0 bases and 8 bases, with 10 bases remaining between them. This CDR3 is 13 amino acids long. The CDR3 loop is CATSRDSRAGYTF. The CDR3 DNA sequence: TGTGCCACCAGCAGAGATAGCCGGGCAGGCTACACCTTC.

V and J are TRBV11-1 and TRBJ2-3; D might be TRBD1 (5 bases). The CDR3 is made up of 14 amino acids. V was trimmed by 4 bases and J by 4 bases, leaving 12 bases between them. Germline V lookup: CDR1 SGHAT, CDR2 FQDESV (reference sequence). CDR3 nucleotide sequence: TGTGCCAGCAGCTCACTCAGGGCAGCAGATACGCAGTATTTT. It codes for CASSSLRAADTQYF.

The genes are TRBV5-5 and TRBJ1-6; 8 nucleotides align to TRBD1. CDR1 SGHKS and CDR2 YYEKEE come from the germline V gene (reference sequence). Trimming cost V 5 bases and J 0 bases; bases outside gene matches: 7. The CDR3 spans 17 residues. The chain's CDR3 is CASRGTGQSSYNSPLHF. CDR3 in DNA: TGTGCCAGCAGGGGGACAGGCCAAAGCTCCTATAATTCACCCCTCCACTTT.

This chain links TRBV19 with TRBJ2-1; possible D gene TRBD2, 5 bases. Trimming removed 6 bases from V and 0 bases from J, with 18 bases in between. The CDR3 is made up of 17 amino acids. Germline V gene sequence: CDR1 LNHDA, CDR2 SQIVND (reference sequence). The CDR3 is CASSTYNPGSSYNEQFF. The CDR3 DNA reads TGTGCCAGTAGCACTTACAATCCTGGGAGCTCCTACAATGAGCAGTTCTTC.

V usage is TRBV7-9 and J usage is TRBJ1-2, with 7 bases that match TRBD1. In germline, CDR1 is SEHNR, CDR2 FQNEAQ (reference sequence). Losses at the gene ends were 5 bases for V and 4 bases for J; bases not matched to a gene: 10. The CDR3 is 15 amino acids. The CDR3 DNA reads TGTGCCAGCAGCCGGGACAGCCAAACTCTCTATGGCTACACCTTC. It codes for CASSRDSQTLYGYTF.